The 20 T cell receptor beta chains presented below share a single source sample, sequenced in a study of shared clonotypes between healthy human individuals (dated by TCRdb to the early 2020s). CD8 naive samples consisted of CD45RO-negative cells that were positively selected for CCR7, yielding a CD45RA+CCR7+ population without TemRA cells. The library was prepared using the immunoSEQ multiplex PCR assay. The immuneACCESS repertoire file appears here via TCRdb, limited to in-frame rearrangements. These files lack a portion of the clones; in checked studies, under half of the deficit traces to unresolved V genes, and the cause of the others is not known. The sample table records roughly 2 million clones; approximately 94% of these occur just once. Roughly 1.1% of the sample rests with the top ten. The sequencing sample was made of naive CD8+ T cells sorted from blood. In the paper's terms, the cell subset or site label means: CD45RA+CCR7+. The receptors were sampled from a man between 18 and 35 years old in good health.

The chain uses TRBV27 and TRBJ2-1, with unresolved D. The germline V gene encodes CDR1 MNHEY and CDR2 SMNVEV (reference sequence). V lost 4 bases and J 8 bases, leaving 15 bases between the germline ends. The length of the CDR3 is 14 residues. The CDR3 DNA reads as TGTGCCAGCAGTTGGCTTCCGTCGGCAGATGAGCAGTTCTTC. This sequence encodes CASSWLPSADEQFF.

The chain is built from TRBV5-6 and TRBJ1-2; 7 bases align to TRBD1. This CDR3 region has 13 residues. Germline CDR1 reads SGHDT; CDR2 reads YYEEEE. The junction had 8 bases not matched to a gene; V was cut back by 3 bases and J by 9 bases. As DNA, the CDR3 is TGTGCCAGCAGCTCGGGGACAGATTGGCGCTACACCTTC. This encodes CASSSGTDWRYTF.

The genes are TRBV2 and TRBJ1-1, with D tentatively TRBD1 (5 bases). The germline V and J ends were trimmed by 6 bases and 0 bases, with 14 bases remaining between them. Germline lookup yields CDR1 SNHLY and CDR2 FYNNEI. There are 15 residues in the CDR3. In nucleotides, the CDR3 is TGTGCCAGCAGAACCCTCGGGACTCTGAACACTGAAGCTTTCTTT. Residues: CASRTLGTLNTEAFF.

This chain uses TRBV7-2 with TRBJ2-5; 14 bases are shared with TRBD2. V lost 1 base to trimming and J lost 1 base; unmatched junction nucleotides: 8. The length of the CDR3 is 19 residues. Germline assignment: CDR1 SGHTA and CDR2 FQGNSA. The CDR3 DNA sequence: TGTGCCAGCAGCTTAGAAAGGACTAGCGGGAGGATCCTCCAAGAGACCCAGTACTTC. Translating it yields CASSLERTSGRILQETQYF.

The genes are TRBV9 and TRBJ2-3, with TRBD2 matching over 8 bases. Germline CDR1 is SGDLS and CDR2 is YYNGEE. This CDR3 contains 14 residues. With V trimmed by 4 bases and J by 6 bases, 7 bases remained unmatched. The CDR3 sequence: CASSLSGKQDTQYF. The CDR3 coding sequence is TGTGCCAGCAGCCTTAGCGGGAAGCAGGATACGCAGTATTTT.

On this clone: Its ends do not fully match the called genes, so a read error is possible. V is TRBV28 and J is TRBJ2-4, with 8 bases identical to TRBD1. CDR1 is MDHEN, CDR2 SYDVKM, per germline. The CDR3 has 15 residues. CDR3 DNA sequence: TGTGCCAGCAGTTTCGCCTCCGGACAGGGCCTTCAAAGGGGCTTC. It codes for CASSFASGQGLQRGF.

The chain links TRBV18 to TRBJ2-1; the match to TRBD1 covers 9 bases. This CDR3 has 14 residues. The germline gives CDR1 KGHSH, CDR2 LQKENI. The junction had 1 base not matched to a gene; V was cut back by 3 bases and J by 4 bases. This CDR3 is CASSPGQGYNEQFF. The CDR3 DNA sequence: TGTGCCAGCTCACCGGGACAGGGTTACAATGAGCAGTTCTTC.

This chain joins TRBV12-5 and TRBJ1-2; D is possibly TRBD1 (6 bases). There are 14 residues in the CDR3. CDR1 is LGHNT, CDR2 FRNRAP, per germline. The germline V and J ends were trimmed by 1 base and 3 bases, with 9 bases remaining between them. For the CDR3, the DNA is TGTGCTAGTGGTTTGGGACAGGACTACTATGGCTACACCTTC. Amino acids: CASGLGQDYYGYTF.

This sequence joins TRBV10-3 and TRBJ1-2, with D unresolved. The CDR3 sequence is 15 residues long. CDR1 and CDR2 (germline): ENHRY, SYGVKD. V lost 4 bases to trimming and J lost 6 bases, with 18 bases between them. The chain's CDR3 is CAISVADPGENGYTF. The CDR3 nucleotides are TGTGCCATCAGTGTAGCGGACCCCGGAGAGAATGGCTACACCTTC.

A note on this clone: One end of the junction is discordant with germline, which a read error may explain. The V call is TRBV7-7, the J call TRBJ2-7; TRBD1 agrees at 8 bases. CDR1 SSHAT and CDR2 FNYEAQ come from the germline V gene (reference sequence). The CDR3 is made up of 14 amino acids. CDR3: CASSYGQGLYEQYF. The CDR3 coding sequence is TGTGCTAGCAGCTATGGACAGGGTCTCTACGAGCAGTACTTC.

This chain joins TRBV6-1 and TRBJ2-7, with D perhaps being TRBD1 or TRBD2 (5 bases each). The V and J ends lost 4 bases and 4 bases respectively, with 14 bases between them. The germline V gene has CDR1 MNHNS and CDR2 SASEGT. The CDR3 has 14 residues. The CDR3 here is CASSAWDPSYEQYF. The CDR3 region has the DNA TGTGCCAGCAGTGCTTGGGACCCCTCATACGAGCAGTACTTC.

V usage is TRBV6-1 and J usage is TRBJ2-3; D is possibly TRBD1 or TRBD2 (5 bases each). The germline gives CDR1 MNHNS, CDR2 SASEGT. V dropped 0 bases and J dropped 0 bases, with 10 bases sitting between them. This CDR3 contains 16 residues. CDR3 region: CASSEALRGSTDTQYF. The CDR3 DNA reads TGTGCCAGCAGTGAAGCGCTCCGGGGCAGCACAGATACGCAGTATTTT.

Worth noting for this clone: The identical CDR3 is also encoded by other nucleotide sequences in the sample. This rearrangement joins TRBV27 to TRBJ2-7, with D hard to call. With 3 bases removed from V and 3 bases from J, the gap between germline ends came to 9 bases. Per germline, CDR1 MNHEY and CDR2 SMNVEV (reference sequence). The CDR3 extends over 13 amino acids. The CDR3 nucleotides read TGTGCCAGCAGTTTGACGGGCAGCTACGAGCAGTACTTC. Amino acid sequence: CASSLTGSYEQYF.

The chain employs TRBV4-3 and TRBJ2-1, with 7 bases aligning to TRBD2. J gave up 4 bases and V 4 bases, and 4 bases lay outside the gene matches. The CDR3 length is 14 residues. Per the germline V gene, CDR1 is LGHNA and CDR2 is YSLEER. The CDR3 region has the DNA TGCGCCAGCAGCCCGACTAGCCGATACAATGAGCAGTTCTTC. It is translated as CASSPTSRYNEQFF.

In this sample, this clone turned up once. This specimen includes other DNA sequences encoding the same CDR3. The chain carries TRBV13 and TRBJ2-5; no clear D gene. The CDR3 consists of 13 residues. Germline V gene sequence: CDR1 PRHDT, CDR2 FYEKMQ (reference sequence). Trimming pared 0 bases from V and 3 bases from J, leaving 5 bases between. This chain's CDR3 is CASSLGLEETQYF. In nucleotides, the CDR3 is TGTGCCAGCAGCTTAGGGTTGGAAGAGACCCAGTACTTC.

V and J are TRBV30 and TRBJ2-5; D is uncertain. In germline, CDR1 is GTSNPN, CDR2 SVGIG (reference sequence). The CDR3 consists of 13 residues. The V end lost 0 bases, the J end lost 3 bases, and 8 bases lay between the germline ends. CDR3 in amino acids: CAWSVSLEETQYF. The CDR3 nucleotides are TGTGCCTGGAGTGTATCGTTAGAAGAGACCCAGTACTTC.

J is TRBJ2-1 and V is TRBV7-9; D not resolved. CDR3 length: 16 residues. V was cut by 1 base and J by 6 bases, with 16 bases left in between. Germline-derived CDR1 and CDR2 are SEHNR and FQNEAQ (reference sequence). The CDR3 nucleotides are TGTGCCAGCAGCTTAGACCCTGTGTCAAAAGGCAATGAGCAGTTCTTC. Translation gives CASSLDPVSKGNEQFF.

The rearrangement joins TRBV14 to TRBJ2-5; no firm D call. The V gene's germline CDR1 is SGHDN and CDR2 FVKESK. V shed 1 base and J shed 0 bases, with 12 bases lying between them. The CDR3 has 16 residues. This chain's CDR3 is CASSQGTSSYQETQYF. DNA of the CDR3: TGTGCCAGCAGCCAAGGAACCTCCAGCTACCAAGAGACCCAGTACTTC.

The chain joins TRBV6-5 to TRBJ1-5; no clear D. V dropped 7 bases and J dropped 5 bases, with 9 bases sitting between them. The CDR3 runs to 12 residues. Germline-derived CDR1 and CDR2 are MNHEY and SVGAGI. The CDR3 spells CASTEGDQPQHF. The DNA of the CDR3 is TGTGCCAGCACTGAAGGAGATCAGCCCCAGCATTTT.

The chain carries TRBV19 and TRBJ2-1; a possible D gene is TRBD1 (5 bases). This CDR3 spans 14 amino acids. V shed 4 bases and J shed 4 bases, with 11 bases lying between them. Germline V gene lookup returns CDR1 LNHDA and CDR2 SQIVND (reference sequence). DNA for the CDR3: TGTGCCAGTAGTACTGGGGCAGGGTACAATGAGCAGTTCTTC. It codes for CASSTGAGYNEQFF.